This note documents a single T cell receptor beta chain sequence. The junction and the germline gene differ at one end; a read error may be behind it. Production of TCR beta cDNA used around 0.45 ug total RNA together with a constant-region primer. Libraries covering TCR beta were generated through three nested multiplex PCR rounds (using a slightly modified ARM-PCR). In the first two PCR rounds, TRBV1-TRBV30 forward primers were paired with a C-beta reverse primer, and each round lasted roughly 9 cycles. TCRdb reprocessed the multiplex PCR reads with MiXCR, giving one entry per CDR3 protein. The data contain 110,000 or so distinct CDR3 sequences, around 84% of them seen just once; the ten biggest clones take up 15% to 25%. The CDR3 has 12 residues. Germline V gene data show CDR1 as MDHEN and CDR2 as SYDVKM. The data originate from a study of tumor-infiltrating lymphocytes in primary liver carcinoma.

The study co-extracted DNA and RNA from 20-30 mg of unsorted bulk tissue. Histology found more than 80% viable tumor cells per sample. The rearrangement joins TRBV28 to TRBJ2-2; D is undetermined. The sequence was collected from a man aged 40-49 years with primary liver carcinoma and hepatitis B virus infection. Sequencing was done on a sample of liver tumor tissue from sampling region 3. Subset specified: tumor region T3, left-lateral pole. The CDR3 reads CATSFRIGELFF. The CDR3 bases are TGTGCCACCAGTTTCAGGATCGGGGAGCTGTTTTTT.